This is a list of T cell receptor beta chains from one sample in a study of OX40 agonist ivuxolimab in advanced cancers. Using immunoSEQ multiplex PCR, the repertoire was profiled, and TCRdb retains in-frame clones only, with some absent. This sample has about 7,300 clones, with 75% to 90% found just once. The sequencing here drew on CD4+ or CD8+ T cells sorted from blood, taken in a trial of the OX40 agonist ivuxolimab. Every receptor here comes from an adult with an advanced solid tumor such as melanoma, head and neck, liver or kidney cancer. The CDR3 runs from the conserved cysteine through the conserved F or W. Fields, in order: V gene, CDR3 protein.

TRBV28 CASSFDVGTGELFF
TRBV11-2 CASSLDGADTQYF
TRBV5-3 CARSLPILAKNIQYF
TRBV2 CASSDRIGEKLFF
TRBV6-5 CASSYRGEVYGYTF
TRBV19 CASSARDRALTEAFF
TRBV30 CAWSVIGGDYEQYF
TRBV7-7 CASSLVGVTTNEKLFF
TRBV6-1 CASSEERGSTDTQYF
TRBV6-5 CASSLGGKNTEAFF
TRBV6-1 CASSEQGRDEQYF
TRBV9 CASSVGTSGVNNEQFF
TRBV6-1 CASSEVVRGLAGPSSYEQYF
TRBV13 CASSYLTGVQNTEAFF
TRBV4-1 CASSQMGQGALNTEAFF
TRBV7-9 CASSYSELQETQYF